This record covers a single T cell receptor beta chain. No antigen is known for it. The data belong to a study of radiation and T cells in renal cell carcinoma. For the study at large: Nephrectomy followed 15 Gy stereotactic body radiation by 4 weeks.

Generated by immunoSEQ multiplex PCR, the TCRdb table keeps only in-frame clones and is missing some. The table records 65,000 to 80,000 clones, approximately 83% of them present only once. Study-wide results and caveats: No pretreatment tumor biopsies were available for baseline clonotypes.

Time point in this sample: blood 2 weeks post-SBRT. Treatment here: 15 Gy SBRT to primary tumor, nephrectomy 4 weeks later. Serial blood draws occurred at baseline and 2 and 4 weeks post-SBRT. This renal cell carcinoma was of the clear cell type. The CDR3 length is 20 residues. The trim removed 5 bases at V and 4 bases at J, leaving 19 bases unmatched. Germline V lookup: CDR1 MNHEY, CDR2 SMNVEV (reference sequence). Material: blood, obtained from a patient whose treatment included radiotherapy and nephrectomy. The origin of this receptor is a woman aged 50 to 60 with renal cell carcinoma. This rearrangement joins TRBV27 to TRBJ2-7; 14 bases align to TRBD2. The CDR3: CASSPAFDLGLAGGWYEQYF. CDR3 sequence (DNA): TGTGCCAGCAGTCCAGCGTTTGACCTCGGACTAGCGGGGGGCTGGTACGAGCAGTACTTC.